One and the same sample provided the 30 T cell receptor beta chains below, sequenced in a study of blood T cell repertoires in COVID-19. The data were produced by immunoSEQ multiplex PCR, yet TCRdb's version contains in-frame clones alone and is incomplete. The sample shows some 90,000 clones, approximately 89% of them seen only once. Sequencing was done on a sample of peripheral blood. The receptor set was obtained from a woman older than 75 with active COVID-19.

CDR3 amino acids: CASSQGQGTEKLFF. CDR3 DNA sequence: TGCGCCAGCAGCCAAGGACAGGGAACTGAAAAACTGTTTTTT. The chain joins TRBV4-3 to TRBJ1-4; TRBD1 agrees at 7 bases. Trimming at V came to 1 base and at J to 7 bases, leaving 3 bases not matched to a gene. CDR3 length equals 14 residues. Germline CDR1 reads LGHNA; CDR2 reads YSLEER.

This clone has a single count. The chain combines TRBV5-1 with TRBJ2-3; 11 nucleotides align to TRBD2. J was trimmed by 2 bases and V by 7 bases; bases with no gene match: 12. Germline values: CDR1 SGHRS, CDR2 YFSETQ. The CDR3 covers 17 residues. The CDR3 is CASGNHFSGRATDTQYF. Here the CDR3 DNA reads TGCGCCAGCGGCAATCACTTTAGCGGGAGGGCCACAGATACGCAGTATTTT. Based on the CDR3 plus reference TRBV5-1 and TRBJ2-3, the full variable domain is KAGVTQTPRYLIKTRGQQVTLSCSPISGHRSVSWYQQTPGQGLQFLFEYFSETQRNKGNFPGRFSGRQFSNSRSEMNVSTLELGDSALYLCASGNHFSGRATDTQYFGPGTRLTVL.

The chain has TRBV11-2 and TRBJ2-1, with 8 nucleotides matching TRBD1. This CDR3 region has 16 residues. CDR1 is SGHAT, CDR2 FQNNGV, per germline. The V and J ends lost 4 bases and 0 bases, in that order; junction bases with no gene match: 5. The CDR3 sequence is CASSSRQGASYNEQFF. The CDR3 DNA reads as TGTGCCAGCAGCTCCCGTCAGGGGGCCTCCTACAATGAGCAGTTCTTC.

The chain carries TRBV2 and TRBJ1-2; 11 positions match TRBD1. Germline loops: CDR1 SNHLY, CDR2 FYNNEI. The V segment lost 7 bases and the J segment 6 bases; nucleotides outside the gene matches: 16. This CDR3 is 17 amino acids long. CDR3 in amino acids: CASTSLIRTGGANGYTF. The CDR3 nucleotides are TGTGCCAGCACCTCACTCATACGGACAGGGGGCGCAAATGGCTACACCTTC.

The chain carries TRBV5-1 and TRBJ2-5; 10 bases fit TRBD2. Germline CDR1 is SGHRS and CDR2 is YFSETQ. The V and J ends lost 0 bases and 4 bases, in that order; junction bases with no gene match: 3. The length of the CDR3 is 15 residues. CDR3 sequence: CASSLGASGRETQYF. As DNA, the CDR3 is TGCGCCAGCAGCTTGGGGGCTAGCGGGAGAGAGACCCAGTACTTC.

The chain combines TRBV11-2 with TRBJ2-3; D is possibly TRBD2 (6 bases). Germline values: CDR1 SGHAT, CDR2 FQNNGV. This CDR3 contains 14 residues. The germline V and J ends were trimmed by 10 bases and 2 bases, with 16 bases remaining between them. The CDR3 bases are TGTGCCACCAACCGGGACTCATCCACAGATACGCAGTATTTT. Protein: CATNRDSSTDTQYF.

CDR3 nucleotides: TGTGCCAGCAGCACACCAGGGTTGGCCAAAAACATTCAGTACTTC. It is translated as CASSTPGLAKNIQYF. V usage is TRBV21-1 and J usage is TRBJ2-4; TRBD1, the D gene given by the table, was not confirmed from the DNA. TRBV21-1 counts as a pseudogene. This CDR3 has 15 amino acids.

V and J are TRBV6-6 and TRBJ1-3, with a tentative D call TRBD1 (6 bases). V lost 5 bases to trimming and J lost 0 bases, with 11 bases between them. Germline V gene data show CDR1 as MNHNY and CDR2 as SVGAGI (reference sequence). The CDR3 sequence is 15 residues long. CDR3 bases: TGTGCCAGCAGTCCCAGGGGACCCTCTGGAAACACCATATATTTT. Protein sequence: CASSPRGPSGNTIYF.

V gene TRBV27 combines with J gene TRBJ2-6; TRBD1 is a possible D gene (5 bases). CDR3 length equals 16 residues. Germline loops: CDR1 MNHEY, CDR2 SMNVEV (reference sequence). V was cut by 3 bases and J by 5 bases, with 14 bases left in between. The CDR3 DNA follows: TGTGCCAGCAGTTTGAAGGGGAACTTCTGGGCCAACGTCCTGACTTTC. It codes for CASSLKGNFWANVLTF.

V usage is TRBV20-1 and J usage is TRBJ2-1; no reliable D call. The CDR3 loop spans 10 amino acids. The V gene's germline CDR1 is DFQATT and CDR2 SNEGSKA (reference sequence). V lost 7 bases to trimming and J lost 10 bases, with 11 bases between them. CDR3 in DNA: TGCAGTGTTGTTAGGCGGGAGCAGTTCTTC. It specifies CSVVRREQFF.

The rearrangement joins TRBV5-4 to TRBJ1-3, with D possibly matching TRBD1 (5 bases). The CDR3 totals 15 residues. The V end was cut by 1 base, the J end by 0 bases, with 8 bases between. Germline CDR1 and CDR2: SGHNT and YYREEE (reference sequence). The CDR3 sequence is CASSLWQGSGNTIYF. The CDR3 coding sequence is TGTGCCAGCAGCTTGTGGCAGGGCTCTGGAAACACCATATATTTT.

The V call is TRBV7-8, the J call TRBJ2-7; a possible D gene is TRBD1 (6 bases). The CDR3 runs 15 residues. V shed 2 bases and J shed 4 bases, with 15 bases lying between them. CDR1 SGHVS and CDR2 FQNEAQ come from the germline V gene. CDR3 nucleotide sequence: TGTGCCAGCAGCTTACTTCGGGGCCAGGGGTACGAGCAGTACTTC. It codes for CASSLLRGQGYEQYF.

Points on this clone: Germline and junction disagree at one end, which may indicate a read error. The rearrangement uses TRBV5-5 and TRBJ1-4, with D possibly being TRBD1 (5 bases). The CDR3 sequence is 13 residues long. Per the germline V gene, CDR1 is SGHKS and CDR2 is YYEKEE (reference sequence). The CDR3 is CASSLSRDEKLFF. CDR3 sequence (DNA): TGTGCCAGCAGCTTGTCCAGGGATGAGAAACTGTTTTTT.

The V gene is TRBV28, the J gene TRBJ1-1, with a weak D call TRBD1 (5 bases). The CDR3 contains 13 residues. Deletions cut 8 bases from V and 5 bases from J, with 15 bases between. Germline CDR1 and CDR2: MDHEN and SYDVKM. CDR3 DNA sequence: TGTGCCAGCGGGGGGGGTCTTCGGACTGAAGCTTTCTTT. This gives the protein CASGGGLRTEAFF. Based on the CDR3 plus reference TRBV28 and TRBJ1-1, the full variable domain is DVKVTQSSRYLVKRTGEKVFLECVQDMDHENMFWYRQDPGLGLRLIYFSYDVKMKEKGDIPEGYSVSREKKERFSLILESASTNQTSMYLCASGGGLRTEAFFGQGTRLTVV.

V and J are TRBV19 and TRBJ2-1, with 7 nucleotides matching TRBD1. V trimming: 4 bases; J trimming: 5 bases; junction bases outside the gene matches: 14. Germline V gene sequence: CDR1 LNHDA, CDR2 SQIVND (reference sequence). CDR3 length: 17 residues. CDR3 amino acids: CASSTYLWGTDNNEQFF. CDR3 nucleotide sequence: TGTGCCAGTAGTACCTACCTATGGGGGACAGACAACAATGAGCAGTTCTTC.

This clone was picked up one time. The chain links TRBV27 to TRBJ1-5; no definite D call. This CDR3 spans 16 amino acids. Germline V gives CDR1 MNHEY, CDR2 SMNVEV (reference sequence). V was cut by 5 bases and J by 2 bases, with 16 bases left in between. This CDR3 is CASSQISVGGNQPQHF. CDR3 nucleotides: TGTGCCAGCAGTCAGATCAGCGTTGGTGGCAATCAGCCCCAGCATTTT.

This chain joins TRBV2 and TRBJ2-1; 15 bases agree with TRBD2. The CDR3 totals 15 residues. The J segment lost 9 bases and the V segment lost 5 bases, leaving 5 bases of the junction unmatched. The germline CDR1 and CDR2 sequences are SNHLY and FYNNEI. CDR3 in DNA: TGTGCCAGCAGTTTGGGGACTAGCGGGAGGAGTGAGCAGTTCTTC. It encodes CASSLGTSGRSEQFF. The complete variable domain, with remaining parts taken from reference TRBV2 and TRBJ2-1, reads EPEVTQTPSHQVTQMGQEVILRCVPISNHLYFYWYRQILGQKVEFLVSFYNNEISEKSEIFDDQFSVERPDGSNFTLKIRSTKLEDSAMYFCASSLGTSGRSEQFFGPGTRLTVL.

This chain uses TRBV23-1 with TRBJ2-5; D perhaps matches TRBD2 (6 bases). TRBV23-1 qualifies as an ORF whose function is uncertain. Deletions cut 3 bases from V and 0 bases from J, with 11 bases between. The CDR3 length is 15 residues. The CDR3 region is CASSHCGTHQETQYF. Written as DNA, the CDR3 is TGCGCCAGCAGTCATTGTGGGACTCACCAAGAGACCCAGTACTTC.

The chain is built from TRBV27 and TRBJ2-1, with D possibly matching TRBD2 (5 bases). The CDR3 length is 18 residues. The ends were cut back, 3 bases at V and 0 bases at J, with 18 bases in the middle. The germline gives CDR1 MNHEY, CDR2 SMNVEV (reference sequence). The CDR3 is CASSFSGLSPSSYNEQFF. CDR3 DNA sequence: TGTGCCAGCAGTTTCTCCGGACTTTCCCCGAGCTCCTACAATGAGCAGTTCTTC.

The V and J genes are TRBV28 and TRBJ2-5, with 8 bases identical to TRBD2. The CDR3 runs 15 residues. V gave up 2 bases and J gave up 4 bases; unmatched junction bases: 6. Germline loops: CDR1 MDHEN, CDR2 SYDVKM. In nucleotides, the CDR3 is TGTGCCAGCAGTTTAGGGGTGCGGGGGGCAGAGACCCAGTACTTC. Translation gives CASSLGVRGAETQYF. Full variable domain (rest looked up from reference TRBV28 and TRBJ2-5): DVKVTQSSRYLVKRTGEKVFLECVQDMDHENMFWYRQDPGLGLRLIYFSYDVKMKEKGDIPEGYSVSREKKERFSLILESASTNQTSMYLCASSLGVRGAETQYFGPGTRLLVL.

The chain employs TRBV6-6 and TRBJ2-1, with 7 bases lining up with TRBD2. This CDR3 contains 16 residues. The germline CDR1 and CDR2 sequences are MNHNY and SVGAGI (reference sequence). Unmatched junction bases numbered 6, after V lost 4 bases and J lost 0 bases. The CDR3 DNA reads TGTGCCAGCAGTTCGTCGGGGGGTGTCTCCTACAATGAGCAGTTCTTC. Its protein is CASSSSGGVSYNEQFF.

The V call is TRBV7-2, the J call TRBJ1-3; 12 bases align to TRBD1. J gave up 8 bases and V 6 bases, and 8 bases lay outside the gene matches. The CDR3 is 15 amino acids. Germline V CDR1 and CDR2: SGHTA, FQGNSA. The DNA for the CDR3 is TGTGCCAGCAGACCGCCGGGACAGGGGGCTTACACCATATATTTT. Translation gives CASRPPGQGAYTIYF.

The rearrangement joins TRBV2 to TRBJ2-1; 7 bases match TRBD1. J gave up 7 bases and V 5 bases, and 8 bases lay outside the gene matches. The CDR3 covers 14 residues. The germline CDR1 and CDR2 sequences are SNHLY and FYNNEI. The CDR3 nucleotides read TGTGCCAGCAGTTCAAGACAGGGTAGAAATGAGCAGTTCTTC. It is translated as CASSSRQGRNEQFF.

This chain uses TRBV25-1 with TRBJ1-1; D remains unclear. Germline V lookup: CDR1 MGHDK, CDR2 SYGVNS. V was trimmed by 2 bases and J by 0 bases, leaving 7 bases between them. This CDR3 is built from 14 residues. The CDR3 bases are TGTGCCAGCAGTGAACCGGGATTGAACACTGAAGCTTTCTTT. Translation: CASSEPGLNTEAFF.

The chain has TRBV27 and TRBJ1-2; the match to TRBD1 covers 8 bases. The CDR3 has 14 residues. Trimming cost V 8 bases and J 8 bases; bases outside gene matches: 13. The germline CDR1 and CDR2 sequences are MNHEY and SMNVEV (reference sequence). The CDR3 protein is CASGGSGGEFGYTF. Here the CDR3 DNA reads TGTGCCAGCGGGGGTTCAGGGGGCGAATTCGGCTACACCTTC.

The gene calls are TRBV4-2 and TRBJ2-3, with 9 bases identical to TRBD2. There are 17 residues in the CDR3. Germline V gene sequence: CDR1 LGHNA, CDR2 YNFKEQ. V lost 0 bases, J lost 3 bases, and 7 bases stayed unmatched. The CDR3 reads CASSQDAASGITDTQYF. Written as DNA, the CDR3 is TGTGCCAGCAGCCAAGACGCGGCTAGCGGGATAACAGATACGCAGTATTTT.

The count of this clone is one. CDR3 bases: TGCGCCAGCAGCCAAGTGGGCACAGGGGTAGACGAGCAGTACTTC. Its translation is CASSQVGTGVDEQYF. V usage is TRBV4-1 and J usage is TRBJ2-7; 7 bases are a match to TRBD1. The CDR3 has 15 amino acids. J lost 5 bases, V lost 1 base, and 8 bases had no gene match. Germline CDR1 is MGHRA and CDR2 is YSYEKL.

This clone was found a few times. The V call is TRBV5-1, the J call TRBJ2-2; no clear D gene. Germline loops: CDR1 SGHRS, CDR2 YFSETQ. With 1 base removed from V and 5 bases from J, the gap between germline ends came to 3 bases. The CDR3 contains 12 residues. CDR3 DNA sequence: TGCGCCAGCAGCTTGTTAACCGGGGAGCTGTTTTTT. This sequence encodes CASSLLTGELFF.

The chain employs TRBV28 and TRBJ2-1; D might be TRBD2 (6 bases). This CDR3 is 13 amino acids long. Trimming cost V 9 bases and J 8 bases, with 17 bases left between them. Germline CDR1 MDHEN, CDR2 SYDVKM. CDR3 DNA sequence: TGTGCCAGTAAGGGAGGCGGGTGGGATGAGCAGTTCTTC. It yields the protein CASKGGGWDEQFF.

This chain links TRBV28 with TRBJ2-5, with D possibly being TRBD2 (5 bases). Trimming removed 4 bases from V and 1 base from J, with 10 bases in between. There are 14 residues in the CDR3. In germline, CDR1 is MDHEN, CDR2 SYDVKM. CDR3 DNA sequence: TGTGCCAGCAGTTCCGCCCGGGGCCAAGAGACCCAGTACTTC. It translates to CASSSARGQETQYF.